The 26 T cell receptor beta chains below were found in one sample sequenced in a study of PD-L1 blockade in urothelial cancer. Data came from immunoSEQ multiplex PCR; TCRdb stores just in-frame clones and leaves some out. The sample contains 80,000 to 130,000 clones, about 91% of which appear only once. The source was PBMCs, collected around atezolizumab (anti-PD-L1) treatment. Receptor source: a woman aged 80 or older with urothelial cancer.

The chain recombines TRBV9 with TRBJ2-7; 10 bases are shared with TRBD1. V trimming: 4 bases; J trimming: 4 bases; junction bases outside the gene matches: 8. Per germline, CDR1 SGDLS and CDR2 YYNGEE. CDR3 size: 15 residues. The CDR3 DNA follows: TGTGCCAGCAGCCCCCGACAGGGGGCAGGGTACGAGCAGTACTTC. Protein: CASSPRQGAGYEQYF. Variable domain in full (rest from reference TRBV9 and TRBJ2-7): DSGVTQTPKHLITATGQRVTLRCSPRSGDLSVYWYQQSLDQGLQFLIQYYNGEERAKGNILERFSAQQFPDLHSELNLSSLELGDSALYFCASSPRQGAGYEQYFGPGTRLTVT.

The chain is built from TRBV19 and TRBJ2-1; 10 bases are a match to TRBD2. This CDR3 is built from 14 residues. With 9 bases clipped from V and 6 bases from J, the junction kept 8 bases outside the gene matches. From germline, CDR1 is LNHDA and CDR2 SQIVND (reference sequence). The CDR3 protein is CASRRASGGNEQFF. In nucleotides, the CDR3 is TGTGCCAGCCGAAGGGCTAGCGGGGGCAATGAGCAGTTCTTC.

The rearrangement links TRBV27 to TRBJ1-1, with D perhaps TRBD1 (5 bases). Germline V gives CDR1 MNHEY, CDR2 SMNVEV (reference sequence). The CDR3 extends over 13 amino acids. V dropped 6 bases and J dropped 4 bases, with 12 bases sitting between them. The CDR3 region has the DNA TGTGCCAGCAGCCTTTTCCAGGGCACTGAAGCTTTCTTT. Its translation is CASSLFQGTEAFF.

This rearrangement joins TRBV11-3 to TRBJ2-2, with D hard to call. Germline V gives CDR1 SGHNT, CDR2 YENEEA. There are 14 residues in the CDR3. Trimming took off 0 bases at V and 2 bases at J, with 4 bases between the two ends. The CDR3 region has the DNA TGTGCCAGCAGCTTAGACCCTAACACCGGGGAGCTGTTTTTT. Protein product: CASSLDPNTGELFF.

This chain joins TRBV2 and TRBJ1-2, with D perhaps matching TRBD1 (5 bases). V was shortened by 6 bases and J by 5 bases, with 16 bases between the two germline ends. CDR1 and CDR2 from the germline V gene are SNHLY and FYNNEI. This CDR3 region has 14 residues. The CDR3 DNA follows: TGTGCCAGCAGCCTCCCTGGACAAGCTTATGGCTACACCTTC. Its protein is CASSLPGQAYGYTF.

This sequence joins TRBV7-2 and TRBJ2-7; D might be TRBD1 (5 bases). Trimming left V 2 bases short and J 0 bases short, with 8 bases between. CDR1 is SGHTA, CDR2 FQGNSA, per germline. The CDR3 sequence is 14 residues long. For the CDR3, the DNA is TGTGCCAGCAGCTTAATTGACAGCTCCTACGAGCAGTACTTC. This translates into CASSLIDSSYEQYF.

The chain couples TRBV2 to TRBJ1-1, with 8 bases that match TRBD1. The CDR3 runs to 14 residues. The V and J ends lost 7 bases and 1 base, in that order; junction bases with no gene match: 5. Germline CDR1 is SNHLY and CDR2 is FYNNEI. CDR3 DNA sequence: TGTGCCAGCAAGGAGACAGGGGAGAACACTGAAGCTTTCTTT. Its protein product is CASKETGENTEAFF.

The chain couples TRBV5-4 to TRBJ2-1; 13 bases map to TRBD2. CDR3 size: 16 residues. Per the germline V gene, CDR1 is SGHNT and CDR2 is YYREEE (reference sequence). With 5 bases clipped from V and 6 bases from J, the junction kept 8 bases outside the gene matches. The CDR3 is CASSFEGLAGANEQFF. The CDR3 DNA reads TGTGCCAGCAGTTTTGAAGGACTAGCGGGAGCCAATGAGCAGTTCTTC.

CDR3 protein: CASSLSLGATYEQYF. CDR3 bases: TGCGCCAGCAGCTTGTCCCTGGGGGCAACCTACGAGCAGTACTTC. V is TRBV5-1 and J is TRBJ2-7, with a possible D match to TRBD1 (6 bases). V lost 1 base to trimming and J lost 2 bases, with 13 bases between them. Germline CDR1 is SGHRS and CDR2 is YFSETQ. The CDR3 sequence is 15 residues long.

In DNA form, the CDR3 reads TGTGCCAGCTCACCAGGGACTGGTCAGCCCCAGCATTTT. Residues: CASSPGTGQPQHF. The chain recombines TRBV18 with TRBJ1-5; tentative D call: TRBD1 (5 bases). Germline assignment: CDR1 KGHSH and CDR2 LQKENI. The V end lost 2 bases, the J end lost 6 bases, and 8 bases lay between the germline ends. The CDR3 consists of 13 residues.

The V call is TRBV9, the J call TRBJ1-2; 9 bases align to TRBD1. This CDR3 has 15 amino acids. Germline V lookup: CDR1 SGDLS, CDR2 YYNGEE. V was pared by 4 bases and J by 7 bases, with 11 bases of the junction left unmatched. The CDR3 here is CASSTVQGARIGYTF. CDR3 coding DNA: TGTGCCAGCAGCACCGTACAGGGGGCGAGGATTGGCTACACCTTC.

The chain employs TRBV25-1 and TRBJ2-3; 9 nucleotides line up with TRBD2. The V gene's germline CDR1 is MGHDK and CDR2 SYGVNS. J gave up 1 base and V 6 bases, and 2 bases lay outside the gene matches. The CDR3 contains 14 residues. CDR3: CASSLAGRTDTQYF. The CDR3 nucleotides read TGTGCCAGCAGCCTAGCGGGACGCACAGATACGCAGTATTTT.

This chain uses TRBV5-1 with TRBJ1-4, with 9 bases identical to TRBD1. This CDR3 spans 15 amino acids. The V gene's germline CDR1 is SGHRS and CDR2 YFSETQ. V was pared by 2 bases and J by 6 bases, with 5 bases of the junction left unmatched. CDR3 DNA sequence: TGCGCCAGCAGCTTAACCGGGACAGGGTATGAAAAACTGTTTTTT. It specifies CASSLTGTGYEKLFF. The entire variable domain, with the rest obtained from reference TRBV5-1 and TRBJ1-4, is as follows: KAGVTQTPRYLIKTRGQQVTLSCSPISGHRSVSWYQQTPGQGLQFLFEYFSETQRNKGNFPGRFSGRQFSNSRSEMNVSTLELGDSALYLCASSLTGTGYEKLFFGSGTQLSVL.

J is TRBJ2-7 and V is TRBV5-6, with 11 nucleotides matching TRBD2. Germline values: CDR1 SGHDT, CDR2 YYEEEE. The CDR3 has 15 amino acids. V trimming: 2 bases; J trimming: 4 bases; junction bases outside the gene matches: 5. The CDR3 region is CASSFSGRAQYEQYF. CDR3 DNA sequence: TGTGCCAGCAGCTTTAGCGGGAGGGCCCAATACGAGCAGTACTTC.

The V call is TRBV28, the J call TRBJ2-6; 8 bases are shared with TRBD1. CDR1 is MDHEN and CDR2 is SYDVKM in the germline V gene. Unmatched junction bases numbered 9, after V lost 7 bases and J lost 4 bases. This CDR3 comprises 16 residues. The CDR3 region is CASTDRGALGANVLTF. Written as DNA, the CDR3 is TGTGCCAGCACTGACAGGGGTGCCCTCGGGGCCAACGTCCTGACTTTC.

The chain joins TRBV27 to TRBJ2-7, with 9 bases identical to TRBD1. The CDR3 is 16 residues long. Germline CDR1 MNHEY, CDR2 SMNVEV (reference sequence). V lost 1 base, J lost 6 bases, and 10 bases stayed unmatched. The CDR3 region is CASSLWAGQGYGEQYF. In nucleotides, the CDR3 is TGTGCCAGCAGTTTATGGGCGGGACAGGGCTATGGCGAGCAGTACTTC.

This chain joins TRBV19 and TRBJ2-1; 7 bases fit TRBD2. Germline V gene sequence: CDR1 LNHDA, CDR2 SQIVND (reference sequence). V shed 4 bases, J shed 2 bases, and the junction held 5 bases outside the gene matches. CDR3 length equals 15 residues. The CDR3 loop is CASSNSGHTYNEQFF. The CDR3 DNA follows: TGTGCCAGTAGTAATAGCGGGCACACCTACAATGAGCAGTTCTTC.

This chain uses TRBV14 with TRBJ1-2; 7 bases line up with TRBD1. The CDR3 has 13 amino acids. The germline gives CDR1 SGHDN, CDR2 FVKESK. Losses at the gene ends were 4 bases for V and 4 bases for J; bases not matched to a gene: 3. CDR3 DNA: TGTGCCAGCAGCCGACAGGGTCCCTATGGCTACACCTTC. Translated, it gives CASSRQGPYGYTF.

The rearrangement links TRBV15 to TRBJ2-2, with 9 bases matching TRBD1. V trimming: 2 bases; J trimming: 6 bases; junction bases outside the gene matches: 10. This CDR3 is 17 amino acids long. CDR1 and CDR2 (germline): LNHNV, YYDKDF (reference sequence). This CDR3 reads CATSRPIGTGISGELFF. CDR3 sequence (DNA): TGTGCCACCAGCAGACCCATCGGGACAGGGATTTCCGGGGAGCTGTTTTTT.

The V call is TRBV11-1, the J call TRBJ2-3; D is undetermined. The CDR3 has 14 amino acids. The V and J ends lost 1 base and 0 bases respectively, with 5 bases between them. Germline V gene data show CDR1 as SGHAT and CDR2 as FQDESV (reference sequence). This CDR3 is CASSLGVSTDTQYF. In DNA, the CDR3 is TGTGCCAGCAGCTTAGGAGTTAGCACAGATACGCAGTATTTT.

The J gene is TRBJ2-1, the V gene TRBV11-2; a weak D match, TRBD1 (6 bases). Germline loops: CDR1 SGHAT, CDR2 FQNNGV. The CDR3 loop spans 15 amino acids. Between the trimmed V and J ends, which lost 5 bases and 5 bases, there was a span of 16 bases. CDR3 nucleotide sequence: TGTGCCAGCAGCCCCCCCGGGACACCTGACAATGAGCAGTTCTTC. Residues: CASSPPGTPDNEQFF.

The CDR3 DNA follows: TGTGCCAGCAGCTTAGGGACAGGGTTGACTGAAGCTTTCTTT. It specifies CASSLGTGLTEAFF. This chain links TRBV5-5 with TRBJ1-1; 9 bases are shared with TRBD1. Germline CDR1 is SGHKS and CDR2 is YYEKEE (reference sequence). The CDR3 loop spans 14 amino acids. J lost 5 bases, V lost 2 bases, and 4 bases had no gene match. Drawing the rest from reference TRBV5-5 and TRBJ1-1, the complete variable domain is DAGVTQSPTHLIKTRGQQVTLRCSPISGHKSVSWYQQVLGQGPQFIFQYYEKEERGRGNFPDRFSARQFPNYSSELNVNALLLGDSALYLCASSLGTGLTEAFFGQGTRLTVV.

The chain couples TRBV5-8 to TRBJ2-7; 9 bases align to TRBD2. The junction had 5 bases not matched to a gene; V was cut back by 0 bases and J by 4 bases. This CDR3 has 15 residues. Germline V gives CDR1 SGHTS, CDR2 YDEGEE. CDR3 bases: TGTGCCAGCAGCTTGGGGGGACTAGCACCTTACGAGCAGTACTTC. Translated, it gives CASSLGGLAPYEQYF.

V usage is TRBV28 and J usage is TRBJ2-1, with 9 bases matching TRBD1. This CDR3 region has 15 residues. Germline V lookup: CDR1 MDHEN, CDR2 SYDVKM. V lost 6 bases and J lost 10; bases outside the gene matches: 13. DNA of the CDR3: TGTGCCAGCAGGCCCCGGGACAGGGTTGGGCAGGAGCAGTTCTTC. Amino acids: CASRPRDRVGQEQFF.

The J gene is TRBJ2-2, the V gene TRBV2; a weak D match, TRBD2 (5 bases). V lost 8 bases, J lost 9 bases, and 19 bases lay in between. CDR1 is SNHLY, CDR2 FYNNEI, per germline. The CDR3 extends over 14 amino acids. CDR3 sequence (DNA): TGTGCCAGCGAACAAACGGGAATGGTCCGGGAGCTGTTTTTT. This codes for CASEQTGMVRELFF.

CDR3 in amino acids: CASSLLPGVMANYGYTF. The DNA of the CDR3 is TGTGCCAGCAGTTTATTACCAGGGGTAATGGCTAACTATGGCTACACCTTC. This chain connects TRBV28 to TRBJ1-2; D perhaps matches TRBD1 (6 bases). There are 17 residues in the CDR3. CDR1 and CDR2 (germline): MDHEN, SYDVKM. V lost 1 base and J 0 bases, leaving 15 bases between the germline ends.